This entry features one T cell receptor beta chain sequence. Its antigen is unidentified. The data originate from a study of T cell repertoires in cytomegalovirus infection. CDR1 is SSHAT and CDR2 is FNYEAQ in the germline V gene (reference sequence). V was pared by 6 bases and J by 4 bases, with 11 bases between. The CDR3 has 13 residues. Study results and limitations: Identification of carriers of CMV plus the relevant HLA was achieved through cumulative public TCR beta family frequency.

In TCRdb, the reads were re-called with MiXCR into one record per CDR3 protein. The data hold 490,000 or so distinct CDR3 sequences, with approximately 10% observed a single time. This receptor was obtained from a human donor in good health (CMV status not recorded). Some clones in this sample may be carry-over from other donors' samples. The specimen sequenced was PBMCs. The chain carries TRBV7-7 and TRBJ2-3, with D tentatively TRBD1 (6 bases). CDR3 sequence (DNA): TGTGCCAGCAGTTACGGGACATCAGATACGCAGTATTTT. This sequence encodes CASSYGTSDTQYF.